A single sample is the source of the 2 T cell receptor beta chains below, sequenced in a study of blood T cell repertoires in COVID-19. Some clones are missing from TCRdb's copy, which holds only in-frame ones; the method was immunoSEQ multiplex PCR. The data contain under 300,000 clones, 75% to 90% of them singletons. Input material: peripheral blood. The receptor set was obtained from a woman aged 55-69 years with active or convalescent COVID-19.

V gene TRBV7-6 combines with J gene TRBJ2-2, with 8 positions matching TRBD1. The CDR3 runs to 15 residues. V was pared by 6 bases and J by 4 bases, with 7 bases of the junction left unmatched. The germline V gene has CDR1 SGHVS and CDR2 FNYEAQ. Here the CDR3 reads CASSRQTGATGELFF. CDR3 in DNA: TGTGCCAGCAGTCGACAGACAGGGGCCACCGGGGAGCTGTTTTTT.

This clone came up once. This sequence joins TRBV10-3 and TRBJ1-2; TRBD1 matches 8 bases. The CDR3 length is 13 residues. Trimming cost V 7 bases and J 3 bases; bases outside gene matches: 4. The germline gives CDR1 ENHRY, CDR2 SYGVKD. In nucleotides, the CDR3 is TGTGCCATCACCGGACAGGGCGACTATGGCTACACCTTC. Protein product: CAITGQGDYGYTF.